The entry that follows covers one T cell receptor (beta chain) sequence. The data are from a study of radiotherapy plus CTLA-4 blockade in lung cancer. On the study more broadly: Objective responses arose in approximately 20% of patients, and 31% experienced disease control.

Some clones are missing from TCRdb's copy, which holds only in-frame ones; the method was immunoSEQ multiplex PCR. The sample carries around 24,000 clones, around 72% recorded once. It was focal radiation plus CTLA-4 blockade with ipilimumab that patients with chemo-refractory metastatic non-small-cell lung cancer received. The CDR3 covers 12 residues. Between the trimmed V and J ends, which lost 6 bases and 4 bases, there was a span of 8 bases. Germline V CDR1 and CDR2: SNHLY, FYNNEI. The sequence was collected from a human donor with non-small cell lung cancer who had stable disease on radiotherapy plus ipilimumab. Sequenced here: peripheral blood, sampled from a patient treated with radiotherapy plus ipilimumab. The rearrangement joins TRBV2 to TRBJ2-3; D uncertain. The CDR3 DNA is TGTGCCAGCAGCCCCATCCCAGATACGCAGTATTTT. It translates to CASSPIPDTQYF.